This T cell receptor beta chain was obtained from a study of T cells expressing NK-cell markers. Germline V CDR1 and CDR2: SQVTM, ANQGSEA. CDR3 length equals 13 residues. Researchers built TCR beta cDNA using 5'RACE template switching with UMIs. TCRdb re-called the 5' RACE reads and shows each CDR3 protein once, DNA omitted. Found here are 400,000 to 450,000 distinct CDR3 sequences; the top ten clones hold 7.3%. Sequencing used blood T cells: a sorted CD56 or NKG2C T cell subset, CD4+ or CD8+ T cells, or bulk PBMC T cells (not recorded which). This clonotype was obtained from a woman aged 18-70 years in good health. V usage is TRBV29-1 and J usage is TRBJ1-5. The CDR3 spells CSASTGPHQPQHF. Complete variable domain (other parts from reference TRBV29-1 and TRBJ1-5): SAVISQKPSRDICQRGTSLTIQCQVDSQVTMMFWYRQQPGQSLTLIATANQGSEATYESGFVIDKFPISRPNLTFSTLTVSNMSPEDSSIYLCSASTGPHQPQHFGDGTRLSIL.